This T cell receptor delta chain was sequenced for a study of gamma-delta T cells after stem cell transplantation. Concerning this clone itself: This sequence may be a read error, since a much larger clone differs from it by one base.

TCRdb repeated clone calling on the RT-PCR reads with CATT. Among 2,000 to 2,500 delta-chain clones, about a fifth were seen once, and the ten largest hold 20% to 25%. The CDR3 length is 14 residues. Germline loops: CDR1 GEAIGNYY, CDR2 EKD. Trimming took 2 bases from V and 1 from J, leaving 10 bases between them. Sample: gamma-delta T cells. The source is a human donor. It is not recorded whose cells these are; they may come from a transplant donor. The chain uses TRDV2 and TRDJ1, with D perhaps TRDD3 (6 bases). CDR3 in amino acids: CACDMVGATDKLIF. Written as DNA, the CDR3 is TGTGCCTGTGACATGGTGGGGGCCACCGATAAACTCATCTTT.